The present T cell receptor beta chain was sequenced within a study of blood T cell repertoires in COVID-19. Turning to the study itself: Both acute and convalescent COVID-19 samples were obtained from the United States, Italy and Spain. The cDNA or gDNA used as material had been derived from T cells, B-cell-depleted T cells, or PBMCs.

Germline loops: CDR1 SGHAT, CDR2 FQNNGV. The CDR3 has 17 residues. The ends lost 5 bases at V and 2 bases at J; junction bases unmatched: 8. Source study methods: Quantification of nucleated cells was approximated via reference gene primer amplification. Repertoires were generated with immunoSEQ multiplex PCR, while TCRdb's copy carries only in-frame clones and drops some. V, J and clone size were drawn from that table, and D and trimming were deduced from the DNA. Altogether 40,000 or so clones are present, roughly four fifths being singletons, with the ten largest covering more than 30%. The origin of this receptor is a man between 40 and 49 years old with active or convalescent COVID-19. Sequencing input: peripheral blood. The rearrangement links TRBV11-2 to TRBJ2-6; 8 bases are a match to TRBD1. This CDR3 is CASSRTPGGAGANVLTF. CDR3 DNA sequence: TGTGCCAGCAGCCGAACCCCAGGGGGCGCTGGGGCCAACGTCCTGACTTTC.